The 32 T cell receptor beta chains reported below all come from one sample, sequenced in a study of blood T cell repertoires in COVID-19. TCRdb's copy holds only in-frame clones and misses some; the assay was immunoSEQ multiplex PCR. The sample gives fewer than 85,000 clones, approximately 79% of which show up once; around a quarter is in the top ten. Sequencing input: peripheral blood. The receptors stem from a man between 60 and 75 years old with active or convalescent COVID-19.

There are a few counts of this clone. The rearrangement links TRBV2 to TRBJ1-2; D is uncertain. Germline V gene lookup returns CDR1 SNHLY and CDR2 FYNNEI. The V gene lost 1 base and the J gene lost 7 bases, with 13 bases spanning the gap. The CDR3 sequence is 14 residues long. For the CDR3, the DNA is TGTGCCAGCAGTGAAGAGGCGGGTACGGGTGGCTACACCTTC. Amino acid sequence: CASSEEAGTGGYTF.

The gene calls are TRBV6-1 and TRBJ1-5; no reliable D call. CDR1 is MNHNS, CDR2 SASEGT, per germline. The CDR3 is 14 amino acids. V lost 1 base to trimming and J lost 2 bases, with 6 bases between them. CDR3 loop: CASSEEGGNQPQHF. The CDR3 bases are TGTGCCAGCAGTGAAGAGGGAGGCAATCAGCCCCAGCATTTT.

The chain combines TRBV7-6 with TRBJ2-7; the D gene is possibly TRBD1 (6 bases). The germline CDR1 and CDR2 sequences are SGHVS and FNYEAQ. Trimming cost V 5 bases and J 2 bases, with 10 bases left between them. The CDR3 is 13 residues long. The CDR3 spells CASSGQITYEQYF. The CDR3 bases are TGTGCCAGCAGCGGACAGATTACCTACGAGCAGTACTTC.

This clone was observed a single time. The V gene is TRBV9, the J gene TRBJ1-1, with 8 bases fitting TRBD1. In germline, CDR1 is SGDLS, CDR2 YYNGEE. V trimming: 1 base; J trimming: 1 base; junction bases outside the gene matches: 0. The CDR3 has 14 amino acids. The CDR3 loop reads CASSVTGGNTEAFF. The CDR3 DNA reads as TGTGCCAGCAGCGTAACAGGGGGGAACACTGAAGCTTTCTTT.

This clone was recorded once. This chain joins TRBV7-9 and TRBJ2-1, with D possibly TRBD1 on 5 matching bases. Germline assignment: CDR1 SEHNR and CDR2 FQNEAQ (reference sequence). The CDR3 spans 13 residues. Trimming shortened V by 2 bases and J by 9 bases, and 11 bases separated the two germline ends. The CDR3 bases are TGTGCCAGCAGCTTATACACGCAGGGTGAGCAGTTCTTC. It encodes CASSLYTQGEQFF.

CDR3 in amino acids: CASSFSGASYNEQFF. The CDR3 DNA follows: TGTGCCAGCAGCTTTAGCGGGGCTTCCTACAATGAGCAGTTCTTC. This chain links TRBV5-4 with TRBJ2-1; 8 nucleotides match TRBD2. The germline gives CDR1 SGHNT, CDR2 YYREEE (reference sequence). This CDR3 is built from 15 residues. Trimming at V came to 2 bases and at J to 1 base, leaving 2 bases not matched to a gene.

The chain is built from TRBV5-1 and TRBJ2-5, with D possibly TRBD2 on 6 matching bases. The CDR3 consists of 13 residues. Trimming took off 4 bases at V and 5 bases at J, with 12 bases between the two ends. The germline CDR1 and CDR2 sequences are SGHRS and YFSETQ. The CDR3: CASSAGIGETQYF. The CDR3, as DNA: TGCGCCAGCAGCGCGGGGATTGGGGAGACCCAGTACTTC.

The V gene is TRBV5-1, the J gene TRBJ2-3; D is unclear. Germline V gene data show CDR1 as SGHRS and CDR2 as YFSETQ. Trimming pared 2 bases from V and 4 bases from J, leaving 5 bases between. CDR3 length: 12 amino acids. CDR3 sequence: CASSFMSDTQYF. CDR3 bases: TGCGCCAGCAGCTTCATGTCAGATACGCAGTATTTT.

The chain couples TRBV2 to TRBJ1-5; TRBD1 agrees at 9 bases. Germline V lookup: CDR1 SNHLY, CDR2 FYNNEI. The CDR3 contains 15 residues. Trimming took 6 bases from V and 11 from J; bases not matched to a gene: 14. In nucleotides, the CDR3 is TGTGCCAGCAGGACAGGGGGGGGTTACCCCTTGGCCCAGCATTTT. Encoded protein: CASRTGGGYPLAQHF.

The chain links TRBV7-3 to TRBJ2-1, with 8 bases that match TRBD2. The germline V gene has CDR1 SGHTA and CDR2 FQGTGA. Trimming took 3 bases from V and 4 from J; bases not matched to a gene: 5. The CDR3 is 15 amino acids. The CDR3, as DNA: TGTGCCAGCAGCTTTTCAGCGGGGGAATACAATGAGCAGTTCTTC. Amino acid sequence: CASSFSAGEYNEQFF.

The chain couples TRBV7-7 to TRBJ1-1, with 8 bases that match TRBD1. This CDR3 comprises 16 residues. Per germline, CDR1 SSHAT and CDR2 FNYEAQ (reference sequence). Trimming at V came to 5 bases and at J to 0 bases, leaving 8 bases not matched to a gene. This CDR3 reads CASSPWTGMMNTEAFF. The CDR3 coding sequence is TGTGCCAGCAGCCCTTGGACAGGGATGATGAACACTGAAGCTTTCTTT. The full variable domain, rest sourced from reference TRBV7-7 and TRBJ1-1, is GAGVSQSPRYKVTKRGQDVTLRCDPISSHATLYWYQQALGQGPEFLTYFNYEAQPDKSGLPSDRFSAERPEGSISTLTIQRTEQRDSAMYRCASSPWTGMMNTEAFFGQGTRLTVV.

This clone was seen only a few times. J is TRBJ1-4 and V is TRBV27; no firm D call. CDR3 length equals 14 residues. V lost 4 bases and J lost 7, with 13 bases in between. Germline CDR1 reads MNHEY; CDR2 reads SMNVEV (reference sequence). The CDR3 reads CASSSGRGIEKLFF. The DNA for the CDR3 is TGTGCCAGCAGTTCGGGCCGGGGTATTGAAAAACTGTTTTTT.

The chain is built from TRBV5-6 and TRBJ2-3; D is undetermined. CDR1 SGHDT and CDR2 YYEEEE come from the germline V gene. Trimming removed 4 bases from V and 6 bases from J, with 12 bases in between. This CDR3 has 13 residues. The CDR3 here is CASSTGIADTQYF. As DNA, the CDR3 is TGTGCCAGCAGCACGGGTATCGCGGATACGCAGTATTTT.

This rearrangement joins TRBV4-2 to TRBJ1-5; no clear D. V gave up 0 bases and J gave up 4 bases, with 13 bases separating them. This CDR3 comprises 16 residues. Germline V CDR1 and CDR2: LGHNA, YNFKEQ. In DNA, the CDR3 is TGTGCCAGCAGCCAAGATGGCACCCCCCAAAATCAGCCCCAGCATTTT. As protein: CASSQDGTPQNQPQHF.

The rearrangement uses TRBV7-6 and TRBJ1-1; TRBD1 is a possible D gene (6 bases). Trimming left V 1 base short and J 4 bases short, with 16 bases between. CDR1 SGHVS and CDR2 FNYEAQ come from the germline V gene. This CDR3 contains 16 residues. The CDR3 DNA follows: TGTGCCAGCAGCTTAGAGCCGCGGGGAGGGGGCACTGAAGCTTTCTTT. It is translated as CASSLEPRGGGTEAFF.

The CDR3 DNA sequence: TGTGCTAGTGGTGGGGGGGGAGAGACCCAGTACTTC. Its protein is CASGGGGETQYF. J is TRBJ2-5 and V is TRBV12-5; 7 bases match TRBD2. V lost 5 bases and J lost 4; bases outside the gene matches: 1. This CDR3 contains 12 residues. Germline CDR1 is LGHNT and CDR2 is FRNRAP.

The chain has TRBV7-6 and TRBJ2-2; D possibly corresponds to TRBD2 (5 bases). V lost 1 base and J lost 2, with 11 bases in between. This CDR3 spans 16 amino acids. Germline lookup yields CDR1 SGHVS and CDR2 FNYEAQ. CDR3 amino acids: CASSLVLDSNTGELFF. The DNA of the CDR3 is TGTGCCAGCAGCTTAGTGTTGGACTCAAACACCGGGGAGCTGTTTTTT.

This clone appeared a single time. The CDR3 sequence is CASSQGVRGLLNTGELFF. CDR3 sequence (DNA): TGCGCCAGCAGCCAAGGAGTCAGGGGGCTTCTGAACACCGGGGAGCTGTTTTTT. The chain is built from TRBV4-3 and TRBJ2-2, with 8 bases that match TRBD1. V dropped 1 base and J dropped 1; count of bases not matched to a gene: 8. The germline V gene has CDR1 LGHNA and CDR2 YSLEER. This CDR3 has 18 residues.

The chain combines TRBV4-2 with TRBJ2-7; possible D gene TRBD1, 5 bases. V was trimmed by 0 bases and J by 12 bases, leaving 18 bases between them. This CDR3 is 14 amino acids long. Germline assignment: CDR1 LGHNA and CDR2 YNFKEQ. The CDR3 bases are TGTGCCAGCAGCCAAGATGTAGCAGGGATAGAGAGGTACTTC. It translates to CASSQDVAGIERYF.

This clone was seen more than once but under ten times. V gene TRBV6-2 or TRBV6-3 combines with J gene TRBJ2-3, with D possibly TRBD2 on 6 matching bases. This CDR3 comprises 14 residues. Looked up from germline, CDR1 is MNHEY and CDR2 is SVGEGT. V gave up 6 bases and J gave up 4 bases, with 14 bases separating them. The CDR3 sequence is CASSHTSSPDTQYF. CDR3 nucleotides: TGTGCCAGCAGCCATACTAGCTCCCCAGATACGCAGTATTTT.

The CDR3 DNA is TGCGCCAGCAATGATCCCCGCGGGAACAATGAGCAGTTCTTC. Translation: CASNDPRGNNEQFF. The chain recombines TRBV5-1 with TRBJ2-1, with TRBD2 as a possible D gene (6 bases). This CDR3 spans 14 amino acids. The V gene's germline CDR1 is SGHRS and CDR2 YFSETQ. The germline V and J ends were trimmed by 6 bases and 5 bases, with 15 bases remaining between them.

The chain is built from TRBV6-5 and TRBJ2-2, with unresolved D. Germline values: CDR1 MNHEY, CDR2 SVGAGI. Trimming removed 2 bases at V and 5 bases at J, with 6 bases between. This CDR3 comprises 13 residues. In DNA, the CDR3 is TGTGCCAGCAGTTACGAGGCGACCGGGGAGCTGTTTTTT. It translates to CASSYEATGELFF.

J is TRBJ1-6 and V is TRBV27; D may be TRBD1 (6 bases). The germline V gene encodes CDR1 MNHEY and CDR2 SMNVEV (reference sequence). Trimming took 3 bases from V and 10 from J, leaving 16 bases between them. CDR3 length: 15 amino acids. The CDR3 is CASSFQGGGRSPLHF. CDR3 DNA: TGTGCCAGCAGTTTTCAGGGCGGGGGCCGCTCACCCCTCCACTTT.

This clone has a handful of counts. This chain joins TRBV5-1 and TRBJ2-5; 12 nucleotides align to TRBD2. The germline CDR1 and CDR2 sequences are SGHRS and YFSETQ. Losses at the gene ends were 0 bases for V and 2 bases for J; bases not matched to a gene: 8. The CDR3 is made up of 18 amino acids. As DNA, the CDR3 is TGCGCCAGCAGCTTGGCCTACTCGGGACTAGCGGGTCAAGAGACCCAGTACTTC. As protein: CASSLAYSGLAGQETQYF.

V and J are TRBV9 and TRBJ2-5; 7 bases align to TRBD2. Germline V gene data show CDR1 as SGDLS and CDR2 as YYNGEE. After removal of 0 bases from V and 2 bases from J, the junction contained 4 bases not matched to a gene. This CDR3 region has 15 residues. The CDR3 sequence: CASSVVLGGQETQYF. The CDR3 nucleotides read TGTGCCAGCAGCGTAGTTTTGGGGGGGCAAGAGACCCAGTACTTC.

V and J are TRBV5-1 and TRBJ2-3; unclear D gene. Germline loops: CDR1 SGHRS, CDR2 YFSETQ. The CDR3 runs 12 residues. The V end was cut by 4 bases, the J end by 4 bases, with 7 bases between. Written as DNA, the CDR3 is TGCGCCAGCAGCCCCCCAGCAGATACGCAGTATTTT. As protein: CASSPPADTQYF.

The gene calls are TRBV5-6 and TRBJ2-1, with unresolved D. Germline values: CDR1 SGHDT, CDR2 YYEEEE. The V end was cut by 4 bases, the J end by 4 bases, with 9 bases between. The CDR3 runs to 13 residues. CDR3 protein: CASSRGIYNEQFF. CDR3 nucleotides: TGTGCCAGCAGCCGAGGCATTTACAATGAGCAGTTCTTC.

This clone turned up a few times. The chain uses TRBV19 and TRBJ1-2, with D possibly TRBD1 on 6 matching bases. Per the germline V gene, CDR1 is LNHDA and CDR2 is SQIVND (reference sequence). CDR3 length equals 17 residues. V lost 6 bases, J lost 1 base, and 21 bases lay in between. The CDR3 here is CASSPKGRGWNNYGYTF. CDR3 DNA sequence: TGTGCCAGTAGCCCTAAGGGCAGGGGTTGGAATAACTATGGCTACACCTTC.

The table lists this clone with a few counts. As DNA, the CDR3 is TGTGCCAGCAGCTTTTATTACGGGACAGGTATTAATTCACCCCTCCACTTT. Its translation: CASSFYYGTGINSPLHF. The genes are TRBV7-9 and TRBJ1-6; 8 positions match TRBD1. The CDR3 is 17 residues long. V was clipped by 3 bases and J by 6 bases; unmatched bases: 10. CDR1 is SEHNR and CDR2 is FQNEAQ in the germline V gene (reference sequence). Combining the CDR3 with reference TRBV7-9 and TRBJ1-6 gives the whole variable domain DTGVSQNPRHKITKRGQNVTFRCDPISEHNRLYWYRQTLGQGPEFLTYFQNEAQLEKSRLLSDRFSAERPKGSFSTLEIQRTEQGDSAMYLCASSFYYGTGINSPLHFGNGTRLTVT.

This clone was observed once. The rearrangement joins TRBV28 to TRBJ1-4; 10 bases are a match to TRBD1. The CDR3 consists of 13 residues. The junction had 7 bases not matched to a gene; V was cut back by 10 bases and J by 8 bases. CDR1 is MDHEN, CDR2 SYDVKM, per germline. The CDR3 DNA follows: TGTGCCACCAGGGACAGGGGAGGAGAAAAACTGTTTTTT. The encoded protein is CATRDRGGEKLFF.

In nucleotides, the CDR3 is TGCAGGGTCACTCGAAACACCATATATTTT. Amino acids: CRVTRNTIYF. The rearrangement joins TRBV20-1 to TRBJ1-3; D ambiguous. In germline, CDR1 is DFQATT, CDR2 SNEGSKA (reference sequence). The CDR3 has 10 amino acids.

J is TRBJ2-5 and V is TRBV7-2, with 10 nucleotides matching TRBD2. The ends lost 6 bases at V and 1 base at J; junction bases unmatched: 14. The CDR3 sequence is 18 residues long. Germline lookup yields CDR1 SGHTA and CDR2 FQGNSA. The CDR3: CASRSPLGSGGPQETQYF. CDR3 sequence (DNA): TGTGCCAGCAGATCGCCCCTGGGTAGCGGGGGGCCCCAAGAGACCCAGTACTTC.